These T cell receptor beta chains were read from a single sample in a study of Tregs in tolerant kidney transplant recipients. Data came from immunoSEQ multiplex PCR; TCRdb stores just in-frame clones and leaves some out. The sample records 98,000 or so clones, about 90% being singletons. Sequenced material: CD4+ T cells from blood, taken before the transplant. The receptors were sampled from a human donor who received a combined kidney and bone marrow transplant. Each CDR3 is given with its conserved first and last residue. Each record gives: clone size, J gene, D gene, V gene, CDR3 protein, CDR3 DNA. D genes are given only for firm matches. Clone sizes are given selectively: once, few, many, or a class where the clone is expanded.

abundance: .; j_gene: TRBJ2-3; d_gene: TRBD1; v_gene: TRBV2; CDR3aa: CASIRGLLTDTQYF; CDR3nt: TGTGCCAGCATAAGGGGGCTCTTAACAGATACGCAGTATTTT
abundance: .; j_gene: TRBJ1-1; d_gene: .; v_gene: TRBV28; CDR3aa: CATHQGTEAFF; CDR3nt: TGTGCCACCCACCAGGGCACTGAAGCTTTCTTT
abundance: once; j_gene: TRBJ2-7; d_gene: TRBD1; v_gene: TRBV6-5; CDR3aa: CSTGQGRNEQYF; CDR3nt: TGCTCCACAGGACAGGGGCGGAACGAGCAGTACTTC
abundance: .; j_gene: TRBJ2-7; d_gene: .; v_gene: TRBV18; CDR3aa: CASSAGDSGGEQYF; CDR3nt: TGTGCCAGCTCCGCTGGGGACAGCGGGGGCGAGCAGTACTTC
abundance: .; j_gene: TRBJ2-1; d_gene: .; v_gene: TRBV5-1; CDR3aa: CASSSGGTSNEQFF; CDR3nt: TGCGCCAGCAGTTCCGGCGGGACTTCGAATGAGCAGTTCTTC
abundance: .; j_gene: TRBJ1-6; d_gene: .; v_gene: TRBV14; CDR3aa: CASSQDPNSPLHF; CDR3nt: TGTGCCAGCAGCCAAGATCCGAATTCACCCCTCCACTTT
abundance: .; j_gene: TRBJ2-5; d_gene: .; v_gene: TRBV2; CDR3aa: CASSNRADQETQYF; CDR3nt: TGTGCCAGCAGCAACCGAGCGGATCAAGAGACCCAGTACTTC
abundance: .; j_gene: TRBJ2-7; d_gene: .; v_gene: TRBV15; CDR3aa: CATSRDHQYSYEQYF; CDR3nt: TGTGCCACCAGCAGAGATCACCAGTACTCCTACGAGCAGTACTTC
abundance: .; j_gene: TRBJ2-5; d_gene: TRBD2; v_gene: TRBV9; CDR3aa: CASSGPGLQRETQYF; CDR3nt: TGTGCCAGCAGCGGTCCGGGACTACAAAGGGAGACCCAGTACTTC
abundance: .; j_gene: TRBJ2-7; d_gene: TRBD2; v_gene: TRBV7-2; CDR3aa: CASSSQTSSYEQYF; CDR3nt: TGTGCCAGCAGCTCCCAGACTAGCTCTTACGAGCAGTACTTC
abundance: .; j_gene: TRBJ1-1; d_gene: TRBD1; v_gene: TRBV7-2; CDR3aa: CASSRNNRGLAFF; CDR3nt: TGTGCCAGCAGCCGGAACAACAGGGGCCTGGCTTTCTTT
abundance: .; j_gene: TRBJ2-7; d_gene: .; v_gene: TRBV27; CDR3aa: CASSLRITTFLEQYF; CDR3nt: TGTGCCAGCAGTTTGCGAATCACTACTTTCCTCGAGCAGTACTTC
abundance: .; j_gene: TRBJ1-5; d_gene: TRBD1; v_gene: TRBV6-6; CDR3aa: CASNDREINQPQHF; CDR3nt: TGTGCCAGCAATGACAGGGAAATTAATCAGCCCCAGCATTTT
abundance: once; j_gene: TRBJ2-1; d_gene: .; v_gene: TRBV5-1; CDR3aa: CASSLSSYNEQFF; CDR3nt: TGCGCCAGCAGCCTTAGCTCCTACAATGAGCAGTTCTTC
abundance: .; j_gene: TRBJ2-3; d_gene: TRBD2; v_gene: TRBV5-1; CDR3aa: CASSLGASGSTDTQYF; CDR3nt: TGCGCCAGCAGCTTGGGGGCTAGCGGGAGCACAGATACGCAGTATTTT
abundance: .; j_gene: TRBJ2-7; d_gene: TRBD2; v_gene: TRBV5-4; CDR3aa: CASSLSGGSYEQYF; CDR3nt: TGTGCCAGCAGCTTGTCGGGAGGATCCTACGAGCAGTACTTC
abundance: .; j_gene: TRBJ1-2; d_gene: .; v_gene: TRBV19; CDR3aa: CASSVTSGLGYGYTF; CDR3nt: TGTGCCAGTAGTGTTACGTCAGGGCTCGGCTATGGCTACACCTTC
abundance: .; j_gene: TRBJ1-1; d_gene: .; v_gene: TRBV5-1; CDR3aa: CASRYLGDTEAFF; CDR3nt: TGCGCCAGCAGGTATCTAGGGGACACTGAAGCTTTCTTT
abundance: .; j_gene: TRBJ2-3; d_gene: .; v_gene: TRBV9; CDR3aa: CASSVGGVAGTDTQYF; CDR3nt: TGTGCCAGCAGCGTAGGAGGAGTAGCGGGCACAGATACGCAGTATTTT
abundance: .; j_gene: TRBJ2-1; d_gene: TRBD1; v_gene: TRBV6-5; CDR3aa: CASRQGTGVYLEQFF; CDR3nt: TGTGCCAGCAGGCAGGGGACAGGGGTGTACCTTGAGCAGTTCTTC
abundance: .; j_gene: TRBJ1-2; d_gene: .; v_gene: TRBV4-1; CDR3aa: CASSQEGQGAYGYTF; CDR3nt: TGCGCCAGCAGCCAAGAAGGGCAGGGCGCCTATGGCTACACCTTC
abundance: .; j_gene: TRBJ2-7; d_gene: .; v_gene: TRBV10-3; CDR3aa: CAIREGGDEQYF; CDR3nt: TGTGCCATCAGAGAGGGGGGGGACGAGCAGTACTTC
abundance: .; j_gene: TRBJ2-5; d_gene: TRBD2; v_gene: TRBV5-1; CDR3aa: CASSFPGLEETQYF; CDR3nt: TGCGCCAGCAGCTTCCCGGGACTAGAAGAGACCCAGTACTTC
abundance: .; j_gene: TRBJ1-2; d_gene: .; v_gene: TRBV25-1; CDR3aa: CASSELEGMNGYTF; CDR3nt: TGTGCCAGCAGTGAATTGGAGGGGATGAATGGCTACACCTTC
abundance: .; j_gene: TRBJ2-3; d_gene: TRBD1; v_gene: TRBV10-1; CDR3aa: CASSAGTGWGTQYF; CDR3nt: TGCGCCAGCAGCGCCGGGACAGGATGGGGTACGCAGTATTTT
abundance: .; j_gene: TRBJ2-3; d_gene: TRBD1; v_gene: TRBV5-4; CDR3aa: CASSLTGGSTDTQYF; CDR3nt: TGTGCCAGCAGCCTGACAGGGGGGAGCACAGATACGCAGTATTTT
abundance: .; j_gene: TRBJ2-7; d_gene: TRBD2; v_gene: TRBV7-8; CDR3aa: CASSLVLAGAYEQYF; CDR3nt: TGTGCCAGCAGCTTAGTACTAGCGGGGGCCTACGAGCAGTACTTC
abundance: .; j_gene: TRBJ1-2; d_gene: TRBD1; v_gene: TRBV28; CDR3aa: CASSLQRGTGVNYGYTF; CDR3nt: TGTGCCAGCAGTTTGCAGCGCGGGACAGGGGTTAACTATGGCTACACCTTC
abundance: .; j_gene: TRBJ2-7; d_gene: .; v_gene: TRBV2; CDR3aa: CASRLEAGVFKSYEQYF; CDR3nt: TGTGCCAGTCGCCTGGAGGCAGGGGTGTTTAAATCCTACGAGCAGTACTTC
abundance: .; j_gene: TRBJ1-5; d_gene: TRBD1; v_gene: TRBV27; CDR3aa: CASSPYQLQGSQPQHF; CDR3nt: TGTGCCAGCAGTCCCTACCAATTACAGGGGAGTCAGCCCCAGCATTTT
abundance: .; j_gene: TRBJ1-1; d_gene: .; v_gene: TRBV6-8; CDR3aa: CASSGPSNTEAFF; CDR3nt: TGTGCCAGCAGTGGGCCCTCGAACACTGAAGCTTTCTTT
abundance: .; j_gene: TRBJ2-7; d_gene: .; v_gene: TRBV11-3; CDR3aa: CASSPGGAGGEQYF; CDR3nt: TGTGCCAGCAGCCCAGGTGGAGCCGGGGGCGAGCAGTACTTC
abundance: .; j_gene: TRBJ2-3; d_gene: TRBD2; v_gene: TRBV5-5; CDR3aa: CASSPQREDTDTQYF; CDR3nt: TGTGCCAGCAGCCCACAGCGGGAGGACACAGATACGCAGTATTTT
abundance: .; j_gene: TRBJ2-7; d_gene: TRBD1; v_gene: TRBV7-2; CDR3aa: CASSIRTGGDEQYF; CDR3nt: TGTGCCAGCAGCATCAGGACAGGGGGGGACGAGCAGTACTTC
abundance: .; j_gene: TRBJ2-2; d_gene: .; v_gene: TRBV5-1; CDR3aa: CASSLGGANTGELFF; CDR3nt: TGCGCCAGCAGCTTGGGCGGGGCGAACACCGGGGAGCTGTTTTTT
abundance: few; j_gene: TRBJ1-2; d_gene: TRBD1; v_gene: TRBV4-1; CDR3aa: CASSQGTGLGYTF; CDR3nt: TGCGCCAGCAGCCAAGGGACAGGGCTCGGCTACACCTTC
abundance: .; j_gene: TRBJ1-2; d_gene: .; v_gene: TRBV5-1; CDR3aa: CASSLSVGAGYGYTF; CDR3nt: TGCGCCAGCAGCTTGTCAGTGGGGGCGGGCTATGGCTACACCTTC
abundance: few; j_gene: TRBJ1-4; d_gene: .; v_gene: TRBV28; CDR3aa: CASSLGQIGKLFF; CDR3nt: TGTGCCAGCAGTTTAGGGCAGATAGGAAAACTGTTTTTT
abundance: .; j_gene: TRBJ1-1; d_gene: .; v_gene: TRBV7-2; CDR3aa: CASSLAWDSAFF; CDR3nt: TGTGCCAGCAGCTTAGCCTGGGACTCGGCTTTCTTT
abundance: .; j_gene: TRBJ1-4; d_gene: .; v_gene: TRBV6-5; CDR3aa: CASSYEGFKKEKLFF; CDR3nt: TGTGCCAGCAGTTACGAGGGCTTCAAAAAGGAAAAACTGTTTTTT
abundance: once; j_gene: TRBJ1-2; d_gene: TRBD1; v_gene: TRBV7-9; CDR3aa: CASTPGPGGYGYTF; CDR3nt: TGTGCCAGCACCCCGGGGCCAGGGGGGTATGGCTACACCTTC
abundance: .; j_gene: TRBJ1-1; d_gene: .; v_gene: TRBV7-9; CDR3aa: CASSLEFGRGTEAFF; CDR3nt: TGTGCCAGCAGCTTAGAATTCGGGCGGGGGACTGAAGCTTTCTTT
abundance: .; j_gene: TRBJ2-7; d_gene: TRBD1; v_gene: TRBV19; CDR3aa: CASSPNRGDEQYF; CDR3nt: TGTGCCAGTAGCCCAAACAGGGGCGACGAGCAGTACTTC
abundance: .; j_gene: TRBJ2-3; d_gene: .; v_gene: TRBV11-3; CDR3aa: CASGPRGDTQYF; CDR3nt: TGTGCCAGCGGGCCTCGGGGGGATACGCAGTATTTT
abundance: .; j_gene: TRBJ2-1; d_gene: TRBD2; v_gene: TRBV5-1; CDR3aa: CASSLASGGNNEQFF; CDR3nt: TGCGCCAGCAGCTTGGCCAGCGGGGGGAACAATGAGCAGTTCTTC
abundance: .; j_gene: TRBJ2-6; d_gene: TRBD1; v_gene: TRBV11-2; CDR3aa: CASSLTGGGANVLTF; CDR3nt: TGTGCCAGCAGTTTAACAGGGGGTGGGGCCAACGTCCTGACTTTC
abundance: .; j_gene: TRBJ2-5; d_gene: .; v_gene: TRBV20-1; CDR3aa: CSARVLLAQYF; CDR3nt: TGCAGTGCTAGAGTGTTGTTAGCCCAGTACTTC
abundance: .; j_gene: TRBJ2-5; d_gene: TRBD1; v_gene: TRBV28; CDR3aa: CASSLSRQGVQTQYF; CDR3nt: TGTGCCAGCAGTTTATCCCGACAGGGCGTGCAGACCCAGTACTTC
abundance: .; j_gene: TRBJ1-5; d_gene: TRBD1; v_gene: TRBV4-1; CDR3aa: CASSQDGQGDQPQHF; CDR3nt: TGCGCCAGCAGCCAAGATGGACAGGGGGATCAGCCCCAGCATTTT
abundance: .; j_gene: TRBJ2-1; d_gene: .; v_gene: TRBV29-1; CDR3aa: CSVGVAAKSSYNEQFF; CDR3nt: TGCAGCGTCGGGGTCGCGGCGAAAAGCTCCTACAATGAGCAGTTCTTC
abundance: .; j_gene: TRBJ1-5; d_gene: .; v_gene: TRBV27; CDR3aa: CASSCLQDDSSHSNQPQHF; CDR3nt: TGTGCCAGCAGTTGTCTACAGGACGATTCCTCCCATAGCAATCAGCCCCAGCATTTT
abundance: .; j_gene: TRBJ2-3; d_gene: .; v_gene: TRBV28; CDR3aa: CASIPLPGQPSTDTQYF; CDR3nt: TGTGCCAGCATCCCCCTACCGGGACAACCTAGCACAGATACGCAGTATTTT